Here is one T cell receptor (beta chain) with its context. TCR beta CDR3 regions were amplified from RNA. An initial round of RT-PCR targeting the TCR CDR3 relied on the HTBI primer set. TCRdb recomputed calls from the multiplex PCR reads with MiXCR, one row per CDR3 protein. The repertoire consists of approximately 400,000 distinct CDR3 sequences, with about a fifth occurring once and the leading ten covering 35% to 45%. Duration under 3 months, a NOSPECS grade of at least 4, and a Clinical Activity Score of at least 3 characterized the ophthalmopathy patients. The germline V gene encodes CDR1 SGHDN and CDR2 FVKESK. V shed 0 bases and J shed 5 bases, with 10 bases lying between them. This CDR3 comprises 14 residues. The data derive from a study of T cells in Graves' hyperthyroidism and ophthalmopathy. About the study: Before any treatment, at initial diagnosis, peripheral blood was collected.

The sample consisted of blood. The rearrangement joins TRBV14 to TRBJ1-2; D uncertain. The clonotype comes from a man between 18 and 29 years old with Graves' ophthalmopathy. CDR3 residues: CASSQDLNPYGYTF. The CDR3, as DNA: TGTGCCAGCAGCCAAGATTTGAACCCTTATGGCTACACCTTC. The variable domain in full, completed from reference TRBV14 and TRBJ1-2, reads EAGVTQFPSHSVIEKGQTVTLRCDPISGHDNLYWYRRVMGKEIKFLLHFVKESKQDESGMPNNRFLAERTGGTYSTLKVQPAELEDSGVYFCASSQDLNPYGYTFGSGTRLTVV.